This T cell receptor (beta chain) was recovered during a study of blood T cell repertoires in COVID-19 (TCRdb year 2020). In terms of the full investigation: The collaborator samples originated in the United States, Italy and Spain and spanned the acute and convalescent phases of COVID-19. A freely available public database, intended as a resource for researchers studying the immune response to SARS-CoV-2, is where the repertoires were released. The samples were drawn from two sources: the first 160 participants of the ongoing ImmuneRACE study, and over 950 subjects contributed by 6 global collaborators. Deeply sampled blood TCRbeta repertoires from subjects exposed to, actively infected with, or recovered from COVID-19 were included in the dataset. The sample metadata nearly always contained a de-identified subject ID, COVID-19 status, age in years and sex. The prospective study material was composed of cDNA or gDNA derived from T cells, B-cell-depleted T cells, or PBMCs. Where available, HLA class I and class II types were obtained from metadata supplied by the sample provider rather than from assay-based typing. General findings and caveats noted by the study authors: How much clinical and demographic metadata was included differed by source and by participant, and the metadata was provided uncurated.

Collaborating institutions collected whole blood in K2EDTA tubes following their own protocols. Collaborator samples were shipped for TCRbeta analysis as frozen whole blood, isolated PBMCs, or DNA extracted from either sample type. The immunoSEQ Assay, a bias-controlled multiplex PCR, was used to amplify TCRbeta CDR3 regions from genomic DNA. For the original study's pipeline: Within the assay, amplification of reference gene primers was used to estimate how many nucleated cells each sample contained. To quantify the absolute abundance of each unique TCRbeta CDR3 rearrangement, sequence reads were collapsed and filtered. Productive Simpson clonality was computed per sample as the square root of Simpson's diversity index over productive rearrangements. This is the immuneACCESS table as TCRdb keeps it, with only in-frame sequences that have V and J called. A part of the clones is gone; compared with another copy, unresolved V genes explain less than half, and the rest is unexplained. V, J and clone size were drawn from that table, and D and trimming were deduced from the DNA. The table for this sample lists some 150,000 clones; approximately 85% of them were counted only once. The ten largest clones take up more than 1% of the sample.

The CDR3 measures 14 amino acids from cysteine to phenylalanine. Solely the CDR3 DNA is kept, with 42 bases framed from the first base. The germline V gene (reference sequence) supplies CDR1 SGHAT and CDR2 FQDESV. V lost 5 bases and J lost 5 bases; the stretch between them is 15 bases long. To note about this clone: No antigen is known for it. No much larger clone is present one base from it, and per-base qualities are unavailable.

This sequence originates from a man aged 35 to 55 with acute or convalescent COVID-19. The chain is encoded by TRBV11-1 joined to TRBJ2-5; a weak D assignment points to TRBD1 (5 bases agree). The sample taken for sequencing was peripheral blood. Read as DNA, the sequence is TGTGCCAGCAGCATGGACACACAGAGGGAGACCCAGTACTTC. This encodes CASSMDTQRETQYF.